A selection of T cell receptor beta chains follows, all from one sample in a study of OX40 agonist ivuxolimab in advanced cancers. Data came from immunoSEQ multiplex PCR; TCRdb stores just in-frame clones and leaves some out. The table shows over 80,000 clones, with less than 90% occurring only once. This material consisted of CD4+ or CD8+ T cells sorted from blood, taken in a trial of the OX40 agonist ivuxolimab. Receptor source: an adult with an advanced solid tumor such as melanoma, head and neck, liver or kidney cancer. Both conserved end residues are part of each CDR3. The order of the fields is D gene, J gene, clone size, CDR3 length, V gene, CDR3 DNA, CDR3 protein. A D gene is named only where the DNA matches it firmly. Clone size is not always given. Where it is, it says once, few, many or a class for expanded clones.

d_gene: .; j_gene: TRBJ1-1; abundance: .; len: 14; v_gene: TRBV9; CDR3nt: TGTGCCAGCAGCGTGGGCAGCCTGAACACTGAAGCTTTCTTT; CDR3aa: CASSVGSLNTEAFF
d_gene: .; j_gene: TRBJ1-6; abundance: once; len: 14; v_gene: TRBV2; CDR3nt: TGTGCCAGCAGTGAGAGACTAAGGAATTCACCCCTCCACTTT; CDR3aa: CASSERLRNSPLHF
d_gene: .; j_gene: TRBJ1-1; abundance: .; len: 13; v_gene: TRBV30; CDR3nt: TGTGCCTGGAGTGCTGGCCGAAAGCCCGAAGCTTTCTTT; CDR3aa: CAWSAGRKPEAFF
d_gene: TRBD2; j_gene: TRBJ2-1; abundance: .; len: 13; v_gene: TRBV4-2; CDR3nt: TGTGCCAGCAGCTTGAGGGAGGGCAATGAGCAGTTCTTC; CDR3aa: CASSLREGNEQFF
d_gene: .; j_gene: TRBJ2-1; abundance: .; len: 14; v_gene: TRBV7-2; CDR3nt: TGTGCCAGCGGCCCCCGGGGAACCTACAATGAGCAGTTCTTC; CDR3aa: CASGPRGTYNEQFF
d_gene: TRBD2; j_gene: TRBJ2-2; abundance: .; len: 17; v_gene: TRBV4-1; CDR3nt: TGCGCCAGCGGTCTACCAGCGGGGGGGCCAAACACCGGGGAGCTGTTTTTT; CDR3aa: CASGLPAGGPNTGELFF
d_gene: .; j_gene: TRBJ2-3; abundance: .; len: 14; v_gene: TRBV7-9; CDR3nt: TGTGCCAGCAGCTTAGGTGGGGTCGGAGATACGCAGTATTTT; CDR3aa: CASSLGGVGDTQYF
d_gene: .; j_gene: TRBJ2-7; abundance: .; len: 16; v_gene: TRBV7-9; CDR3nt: TGTGCCAGCAGCTTAGGCTCCGGGCAGCTCTCCTACGAGCAGTACTTC; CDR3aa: CASSLGSGQLSYEQYF
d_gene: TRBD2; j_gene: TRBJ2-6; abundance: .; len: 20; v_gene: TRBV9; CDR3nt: TGTGCCAGCAGCGTAGCTGGCAGGGGGACTAGCAACTCTGGGGCCAACGTCCTGACTTTC; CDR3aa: CASSVAGRGTSNSGANVLTF
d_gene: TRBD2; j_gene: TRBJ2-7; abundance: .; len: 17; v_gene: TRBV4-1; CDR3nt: TGCGCCAGCAGCCAAGGTTTTACTAGCGGGAGAGGGGACGAGCAGTACTTC; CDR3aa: CASSQGFTSGRGDEQYF
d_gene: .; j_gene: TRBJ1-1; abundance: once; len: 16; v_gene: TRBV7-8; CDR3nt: TGTGCCAGCAGCTTAGTAGAGGCCCGACTGAACACTGAAGCTTTCTTT; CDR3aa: CASSLVEARLNTEAFF
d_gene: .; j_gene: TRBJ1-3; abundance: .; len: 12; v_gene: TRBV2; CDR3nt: TGTGCCAGCAGTGAAACCCGAAACACCATATATTTT; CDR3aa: CASSETRNTIYF
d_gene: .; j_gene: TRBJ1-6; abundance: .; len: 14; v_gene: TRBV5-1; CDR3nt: TGCGCCAGCAGCTTGGTGGGGGTTGATTCACCCCTCCACTTT; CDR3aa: CASSLVGVDSPLHF
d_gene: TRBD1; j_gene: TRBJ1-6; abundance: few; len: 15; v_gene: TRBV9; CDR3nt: TGTGCCAGCAGCGCCCGGGACAGCGATAATTCACCCCTCCACTTT; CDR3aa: CASSARDSDNSPLHF
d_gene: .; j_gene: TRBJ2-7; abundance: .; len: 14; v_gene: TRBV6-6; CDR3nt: TGTGCCAGCAGTCGACAGGGGACTACCTACGAGCAGTACTTC; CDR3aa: CASSRQGTTYEQYF
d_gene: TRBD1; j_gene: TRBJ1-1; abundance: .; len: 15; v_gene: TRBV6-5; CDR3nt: TGTGCCAGCAGTTACTCAGGGACAGCGAACACTGAAGCTTTCTTT; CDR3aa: CASSYSGTANTEAFF
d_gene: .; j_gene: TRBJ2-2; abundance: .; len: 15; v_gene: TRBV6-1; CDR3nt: TGTGCCAGCAGTGTCGGCAGCTCGAACACCGGGGAGCTGTTTTTT; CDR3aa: CASSVGSSNTGELFF
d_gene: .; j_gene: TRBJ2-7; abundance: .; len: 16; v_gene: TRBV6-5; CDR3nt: TGTGCCAGCAGTTACTCGTGGGACTCCTCCTCCTACGAGCAGTACTTC; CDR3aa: CASSYSWDSSSYEQYF
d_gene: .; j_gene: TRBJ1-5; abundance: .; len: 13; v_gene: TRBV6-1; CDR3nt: TGTGCCAGCAGACACGGGGTAGTTCAGCCCCAGCATTTT; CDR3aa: CASRHGVVQPQHF
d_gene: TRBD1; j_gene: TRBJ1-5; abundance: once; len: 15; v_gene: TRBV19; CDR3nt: TGTGCCAGTACAGGACAGGGTTTGGGAAATCAGCCCCAGCATTTT; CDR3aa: CASTGQGLGNQPQHF
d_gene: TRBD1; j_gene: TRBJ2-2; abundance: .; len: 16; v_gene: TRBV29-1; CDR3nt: TGCAGCGTTGTCACAGGGGGAATTTCGAACACCGGGGAGCTGTTTTTT; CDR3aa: CSVVTGGISNTGELFF
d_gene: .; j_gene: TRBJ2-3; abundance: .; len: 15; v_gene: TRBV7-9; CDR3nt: TGTGCCAGCAGCAAACCAAACTCAGGCACAGATACGCAGTATTTT; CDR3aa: CASSKPNSGTDTQYF
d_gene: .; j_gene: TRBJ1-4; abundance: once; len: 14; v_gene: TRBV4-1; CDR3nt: TGCGCCAGCAGCTATCGGGCCGTTAATGAAAAACTGTTTTTT; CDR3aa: CASSYRAVNEKLFF
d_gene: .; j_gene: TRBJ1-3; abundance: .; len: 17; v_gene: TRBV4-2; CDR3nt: TGTGCCAGCAGCCAAGGTATAGGGTTAATCCCTGGAAACACCATATATTTT; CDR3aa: CASSQGIGLIPGNTIYF
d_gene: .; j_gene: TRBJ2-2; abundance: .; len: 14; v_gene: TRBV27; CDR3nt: TGTGCCAGCAGTTTCCGTGAGTACGCCGGGGAGCTGTTTTTT; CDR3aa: CASSFREYAGELFF
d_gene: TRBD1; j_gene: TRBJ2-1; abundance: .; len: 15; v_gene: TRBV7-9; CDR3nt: TGTGCCAGCAGCGACCAGCCGGGACAGGAAAATGAGCAGTTCTTC; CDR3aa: CASSDQPGQENEQFF
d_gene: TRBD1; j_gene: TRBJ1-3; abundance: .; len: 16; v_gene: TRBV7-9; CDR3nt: TGTGCCAGCAGCCCGGACAGGGTAGTACCCAGAGACACCATATATTTT; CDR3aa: CASSPDRVVPRDTIYF
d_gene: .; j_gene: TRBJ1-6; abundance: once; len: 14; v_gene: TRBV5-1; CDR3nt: TGCGCCAGCAGGATAGACAGCTATAATTCACCCCTCCACTTT; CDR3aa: CASRIDSYNSPLHF
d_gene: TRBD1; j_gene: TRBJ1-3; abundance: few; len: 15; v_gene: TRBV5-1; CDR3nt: TGCGCCAGCAGCGGTGGGACAGTTGCTGGAAACACCATATATTTT; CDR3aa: CASSGGTVAGNTIYF